What follows is one TCR beta chain and its context. From germline, CDR1 is SEHNR and CDR2 FQNEAQ (reference sequence). CDR3 length: 15 residues. Trimming at V came to 1 base and at J to 5 bases, leaving 6 bases not matched to a gene. Use of 60 Vbeta and 13 Jbeta primers characterized the PCR. Method: immunoSEQ multiplex PCR; TCRdb's copy keeps in-frame clones and lacks some. The sample yields 30,000 to 40,000 clones, 80% to 90% seen once. This sample stems from a study of cytomegalovirus exposure and HLA in healthy donors. The TCR comes from a woman between 18 and 29 years old in good health and CMV-seronegative. Material: PBMCs. This chain uses TRBV7-9 with TRBJ1-1, with 8 positions matching TRBD1. CDR3 loop: CASSLVRTGQTEAFF. For the CDR3, the DNA is TGTGCCAGCAGCTTAGTGAGGACAGGGCAAACTGAAGCTTTCTTT.